This TCR beta chain derives from a study of breast tumors, draining lymph nodes, adjacent tissues. TCRdb redid the calling of the multiplex PCR reads with MiXCR, one entry per CDR3 protein. The sample holds under 30,000 distinct CDR3 sequences; about 24% are singletons and the top ten take roughly 14%. Germline CDR1 SGHRS, CDR2 YFSETQ. The CDR3 length is 16 residues. J was trimmed by 2 bases and V by 3 bases; bases with no gene match: 7. Study-wide results and caveats: Tumor TCR diversity was below lymph nodes but above nontumor tissue.

Details on this clonotype: Its target is not known. Because the CDR3 is missing its conserved closing phenylalanine or tryptophan, this is likely a read error.

Sequences were obtained from breast tumor tissue. The receptor was derived from a female donor with breast cancer. Some clones in this sample may be carry-over from other donors' samples. The J gene is TRBJ2-1, the V gene TRBV5-1; TRBD2 aligns across 8 bases. CDR3 DNA sequence: TGCGCCAGCAGCTCGTGTAGCGGGACAACCTACAATGAGCAGTTCTCC. It translates to CASSSCSGTTYNEQFS.